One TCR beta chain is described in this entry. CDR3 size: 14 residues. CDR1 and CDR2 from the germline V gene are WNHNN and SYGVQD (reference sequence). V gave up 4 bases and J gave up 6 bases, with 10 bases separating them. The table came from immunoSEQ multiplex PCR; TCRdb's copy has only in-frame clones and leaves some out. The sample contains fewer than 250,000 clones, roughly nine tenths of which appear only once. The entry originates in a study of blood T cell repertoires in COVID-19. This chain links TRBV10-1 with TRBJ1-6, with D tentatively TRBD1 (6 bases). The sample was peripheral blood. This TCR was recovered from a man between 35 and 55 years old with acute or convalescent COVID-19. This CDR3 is CASSVDRTNSPLHF. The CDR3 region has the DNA TGCGCCAGCAGTGTGGACAGAACTAATTCACCCCTCCACTTT.